One sample yielded the 21 T cell receptor beta chains listed below, sequenced in a study of blood T cell repertoires in COVID-19. Measured with immunoSEQ multiplex PCR; TCRdb has only the in-frame clones, and not every one. The table records approximately 290,000 clones, over 75% of them present only once. Sequencing used peripheral blood. These receptors were taken from a human donor with COVID-19, enrolled during active disease. The donor label of this sample is uncertain.

V gene TRBV7-9 combines with J gene TRBJ1-1; D is unclear. Deletions cut 1 base from V and 2 bases from J, with 8 bases between. The CDR3 has 14 amino acids. The germline gives CDR1 SEHNR, CDR2 FQNEAQ (reference sequence). The CDR3 DNA reads TGTGCCAGCAGCTTAGGGGAGGGAAACACTGAAGCTTTCTTT. Amino acids: CASSLGEGNTEAFF.

Notes on this clone: The limits of the CDR3 on the DNA are not certain, so only TCRdb's listed CDR3 is given. The rearrangement links TRBV2 to TRBJ2-7; the table assigns TRBD1, which was not confirmed against the DNA. The CDR3 totals 14 residues, both ends included. From germline, CDR1 is SNHLY and CDR2 FYNNEI. CDR3 sequence reads: CASILDRGAYEQYF.

This chain links TRBV19 with TRBJ1-1, with 10 bases matching TRBD1. CDR3 length: 14 residues. Looked up from germline, CDR1 is LNHDA and CDR2 is SQIVND (reference sequence). The V segment lost 4 bases and the J segment 5 bases; nucleotides outside the gene matches: 4. Written as DNA, the CDR3 is TGTGCCAGTAGTAACTCGGACAGGGGGACTGAAGCTTTCTTT. Translated: CASSNSDRGTEAFF.

The V gene is TRBV25-1, the J gene TRBJ2-2; 10 positions match TRBD2. The CDR3 totals 15 residues. Germline V CDR1 and CDR2: MGHDK, SYGVNS. The junction had 3 bases not matched to a gene; V was cut back by 2 bases and J by 6 bases. CDR3 bases: TGTGCCAGCAGTGAACTAGCGGGAGTGGCCGGGGAGCTGTTTTTT. Translated: CASSELAGVAGELFF.

The V gene is TRBV9, the J gene TRBJ2-5; tentative D call: TRBD2 (6 bases). Trimming removed 0 bases from V and 6 bases from J, with 15 bases in between. The CDR3 runs to 15 residues. CDR1 is SGDLS and CDR2 is YYNGEE in the germline V gene. CDR3 sequence: CASSVARAGGQTQYF. The CDR3 nucleotides are TGTGCCAGCAGCGTAGCCCGCGCAGGAGGGCAGACCCAGTACTTC. Full variable domain (outside the CDR3, taken from reference TRBV9 and TRBJ2-5): DSGVTQTPKHLITATGQRVTLRCSPRSGDLSVYWYQQSLDQGLQFLIQYYNGEERAKGNILERFSAQQFPDLHSELNLSSLELGDSALYFCASSVARAGGQTQYFGPGTRLLVL.

The chain carries TRBV19 and TRBJ1-5, with a weak D call TRBD1 (5 bases). V was trimmed by 1 base and J by 1 base, leaving 14 bases between them. This CDR3 is 17 amino acids long. Germline V gene lookup returns CDR1 LNHDA and CDR2 SQIVND (reference sequence). CDR3 sequence (DNA): TGTGCCAGTAGTATAGGAGGAGGGGTGGAGAGCAATCAGCCCCAGCATTTT. Its translation: CASSIGGGVESNQPQHF.

The J gene is TRBJ2-5, the V gene TRBV6-5; 9 bases are a match to TRBD1. CDR3 length: 15 amino acids. Per the germline V gene, CDR1 is MNHEY and CDR2 is SVGAGI. V lost 5 bases and J lost 4; bases outside the gene matches: 8. The DNA for the CDR3 is TGTGCCAGCAGTAGATGGGACAGGGTGGGAGAGACCCAGTACTTC. Translated: CASSRWDRVGETQYF.

The chain uses TRBV6-6 and TRBJ2-7; 13 bases agree with TRBD2. The CDR3 totals 15 residues. Germline V gives CDR1 MNHNY, CDR2 SVGAGI (reference sequence). Trimming removed 2 bases from V and 2 bases from J; junction bases left unmatched: 0. The CDR3 sequence: CASSYGTSGTYEQYF. In DNA, the CDR3 is TGTGCCAGCAGTTACGGGACTAGCGGGACCTACGAGCAGTACTTC.

The rearrangement joins TRBV19 to TRBJ1-5; D unclear. The V and J ends lost 3 bases and 2 bases respectively, with 11 bases between them. This CDR3 region has 15 residues. Germline V gene lookup returns CDR1 LNHDA and CDR2 SQIVND (reference sequence). The CDR3 DNA is TGTGCCAGTAGTATTATAAGCACCGGCAATCAGCCCCAGCATTTT. This encodes CASSIISTGNQPQHF. Drawing the rest from reference TRBV19 and TRBJ1-5, the complete variable domain is DGGITQSPKYLFRKEGQNVTLSCEQNLNHDAMYWYRQDPGQGLRLIYYSQIVNDFQKGDIAEGYSVSREKKESFPLTVTSAQKNPTAFYLCASSIISTGNQPQHFGDGTRLSIL.

This rearrangement joins TRBV29-1 to TRBJ2-1, with TRBD2 as a possible D gene (6 bases). The CDR3 runs to 13 residues. V was cut by 6 bases and J by 7 bases, with 16 bases left in between. Germline values: CDR1 SQVTM, CDR2 ANQGSEA. The chain's CDR3 is CSVESGVDNEQFF. In nucleotides, the CDR3 is TGCAGCGTCGAGTCGGGAGTGGATAATGAGCAGTTCTTC.

Of note for this clone: The sample contains more than one DNA sequence encoding this CDR3. The chain links TRBV5-1 to TRBJ1-5; perhaps TRBD1 as D (5 bases). Trimming removed 4 bases from V and 2 bases from J, with 10 bases in between. The CDR3 length is 14 residues. Germline CDR1 SGHRS, CDR2 YFSETQ. The CDR3 sequence: CASSPRGGNQPQHF. The CDR3 DNA follows: TGCGCCAGCAGCCCTAGGGGTGGCAATCAGCCCCAGCATTTT.

The CDR3 DNA is TGTGCCAGCAGCTTAGGGAACCTAGGACAGGGCTACAATGAGCAGTTCTTC. It encodes CASSLGNLGQGYNEQFF. V is TRBV7-9 and J is TRBJ2-1, with TRBD1 identical over 8 bases. The CDR3 length is 17 residues. In germline, CDR1 is SEHNR, CDR2 FQNEAQ (reference sequence). V was clipped by 1 base and J by 3 bases; unmatched bases: 8.

The chain couples TRBV10-2 to TRBJ2-1; weak D call: TRBD1 (6 bases). Trimming removed 4 bases at V and 0 bases at J, with 10 bases between. The germline gives CDR1 WSHSY, CDR2 SAAADI. This CDR3 comprises 15 residues. The CDR3 spells CASSVGGRSYNEQFF. Here the CDR3 DNA reads TGCGCCAGCAGTGTAGGGGGACGCTCCTACAATGAGCAGTTCTTC.

This chain links TRBV7-3 with TRBJ2-3; the match to TRBD2 covers 7 bases. Germline CDR1 and CDR2: SGHTA and FQGTGA. V shed 2 bases and J 4 bases; nucleotides not matched to a gene: 6. The CDR3 loop spans 15 amino acids. In DNA, the CDR3 is TGTGCCAGCAGCTTATTGGGCGGGAGCGCAGATACGCAGTATTTT. Protein product: CASSLLGGSADTQYF.

On this clone: The germline gene is not matched at one end of the junction; a read error may be the cause. V gene TRBV6-1 combines with J gene TRBJ1-4, with 9 bases matching TRBD1. This CDR3 spans 12 amino acids. CDR1 and CDR2 (germline): MNHNS, SASEGT. CDR3 sequence: CASSEALRDRVF. Written as DNA, the CDR3 is TGTGCCAGCAGTGAAGCGCTTCGGGACAGGGTGTTT.

Only a few counts were recorded for this clone. This chain uses TRBV5-1 with TRBJ2-3; 11 bases align to TRBD2. Germline trimming cut 4 bases from V and 5 bases from J; bases unmatched to any gene: 9. The CDR3 totals 16 residues. Germline V gene sequence: CDR1 SGHRS, CDR2 YFSETQ. CDR3 nucleotides: TGCGCCAGCAGCCCCCTTAGCGGGAGGGGGGAAGATACGCAGTATTTT. This gives the protein CASSPLSGRGEDTQYF. The full variable domain, its missing parts supplied by reference TRBV5-1 and TRBJ2-3, is KAGVTQTPRYLIKTRGQQVTLSCSPISGHRSVSWYQQTPGQGLQFLFEYFSETQRNKGNFPGRFSGRQFSNSRSEMNVSTLELGDSALYLCASSPLSGRGEDTQYFGPGTRLTVL.

The CDR3: CASSVGVSGREEDTQYF. The CDR3 DNA is TGTGCCAGCAGCGTAGGGGTTAGCGGGAGGGAGGAAGATACGCAGTATTTT. The rearrangement joins TRBV9 to TRBJ2-3, with 11 bases aligning to TRBD2. Germline lookup yields CDR1 SGDLS and CDR2 YYNGEE. The trim removed 0 bases at V and 5 bases at J, leaving 8 bases unmatched. The CDR3 sequence is 17 residues long.

The rearrangement links TRBV28 to TRBJ1-2; 9 bases align to TRBD1. Germline lookup yields CDR1 MDHEN and CDR2 SYDVKM. V lost 7 bases to trimming and J lost 9 bases; unmatched junction nucleotides: 9. The CDR3 consists of 13 residues. The CDR3 loop reads CASTLQGAFSYTF. The CDR3 coding sequence is TGTGCCAGCACGTTACAGGGGGCTTTTAGCTACACCTTC.

The chain has TRBV6-2 or TRBV6-3 and TRBJ2-3, with a weak D call TRBD2 (5 bases). V was shortened by 3 bases and J by 3 bases, with 16 bases between the two germline ends. The CDR3 consists of 16 residues. Germline V lookup: CDR1 MNHEY, CDR2 SVGEGT. Written as DNA, the CDR3 is TGTGCCAGCAGTTATGTTTCTAGCTTCCCTACAGATACGCAGTATTTT. It codes for CASSYVSSFPTDTQYF.

The chain combines TRBV6-5 with TRBJ1-1; D not resolved. The CDR3 totals 12 residues. Trimming left V 4 bases short and J 7 bases short, with 10 bases between. Germline loops: CDR1 MNHEY, CDR2 SVGAGI. The CDR3 loop is CASSSPPLEAFF. In nucleotides, the CDR3 is TGTGCCAGCAGTTCCCCCCCCCTTGAAGCTTTCTTT.

This clone was observed a single time. The V and J genes are TRBV5-1 and TRBJ2-7; a weak D match, TRBD2 (5 bases). V lost 3 bases and J 8 bases, leaving 18 bases between the germline ends. Germline lookup yields CDR1 SGHRS and CDR2 YFSETQ. The CDR3 loop spans 14 amino acids. The CDR3 loop reads CASSSGNTVEKQYF. The DNA for the CDR3 is TGCGCCAGCAGCTCCGGGAATACCGTAGAAAAGCAGTACTTC.